This T cell receptor (beta chain) was identified in a study of T cell repertoires in cytomegalovirus infection. Overall study: CMV infection together with matching HLA type was indicated by public TCR beta signatures.

As for this clonotype: Its antigen is still unknown.

The CDR3 extends over 11 amino acids. CDR1 and CDR2 (germline): MNHEY, SMNVEV (reference sequence). The V gene lost 10 bases and the J gene lost 9 bases, with 15 bases spanning the gap. MiXCR, run by TCRdb on the reads, gives a single entry per CDR3 protein. The table has fewer than 300,000 distinct CDR3 sequences, roughly 26% seen once. Study findings and constraints: HLA-C-restricted TCR beta clonotypes specific for CMV led the ex vivo response. Using cumulative public TCR beta family frequency, the authors identified those who carried CMV together with the relevant HLA.

The chain couples TRBV27 to TRBJ1-1; D perhaps matches TRBD1 (5 bases). The sequence came from a human donor in good health (CMV status not recorded). Some clones in this sample may be carry-over from other donors' samples. The sample was PBMCs. This chain's CDR3 is CATSGAGKAFF. CDR3 sequence (DNA): TGTGCCACCTCCGGGGCCGGTAAAGCTTTCTTT.